This T cell receptor (beta chain) is from a study of blood T cell repertoires in COVID-19. Assay: immunoSEQ multiplex PCR; the TCRdb copy retains only in-frame clones and omits some. This table has around 190,000 clones, around 80% appearing once. The CDR3 covers 14 residues. CDR1 is MNHEY and CDR2 is SVGAGI in the germline V gene. With 8 bases removed from V and 2 bases from J, the gap between germline ends came to 15 bases. The specimen was PBMCs or T cells enriched from blood (not recorded which). This receptor was obtained from a woman aged 50 to 60 with acute COVID-19. The chain links TRBV6-5 to TRBJ1-1; a possible D gene is TRBD1 (6 bases). Written as DNA, the CDR3 is TGTGCCAGCTGGAAGAACAGGGTAAACACTGAAGCTTTCTTT. It codes for CASWKNRVNTEAFF.